The T cell receptor beta chain described here comes from a study of molecular identifiers for immune sequencing clone quantification. The study, taken as a whole, reports: Barcode-sharing identical TCR molecules could underestimate highly expanded clone sizes.

Many counts were recorded for this clonotype. Its target is unknown. Germline V gene data show CDR1 as KGHDR and CDR2 as SFDVKD. CDR3 length: 12 amino acids. V lost 10 bases to trimming and J lost 7 bases, with 12 bases between them. The authors built bulk TCR libraries by previously described methods with listed TCR primers. Each CDR3 protein is one row after TCRdb ran MiXCR on the PCR reads. The sample lists roughly 90,000 distinct CDR3 sequences, under 20% occurring once. Sequencing input: naive CD8+ T cells from blood, with Jurkat cell RNA spiked in. Subset here: FACS-sorted CD8+CD4-CCR7+CD45RA+ naive T cells. This TCR came from a human donor in good health. Some libraries in this study had Jurkat cell RNA spiked in. The chain couples TRBV24-1 to TRBJ2-2; maybe TRBD1 (6 bases). CDR3 amino acids: CATGGVYGELFF. The CDR3, as DNA: TGTGCCACAGGGGGAGTATACGGGGAGCTGTTTTTT.